This passage covers 26 T cell receptor beta chains from one sample sequenced in a study of regulatory T cells in long-lasting Graves disease. Arm-PCR with iRepertoire HTBI primers amplified the CDR3 regions for these TCR beta libraries. TCRdb re-called the multiplex PCR reads with MiXCR, one entry per CDR3 protein. Of 600,000 to 850,000 distinct CDR3 sequences detected, about 32% appear once; the ten largest clones hold under 55%. Time point meaning: persistent/refractory GD, antithyroid drugs over 5 years with positive TRAb. PBMC-derived RNA was used for the TCR library. This specimen was peripheral blood mononuclear cells (PBMCs), taken when the disease was refractory, from a patient treated with antithyroid drugs. These receptor sequences come from a female donor with Graves disease.

This clonotype was seen many times. The rearrangement uses TRBV12-3 or TRBV12-4 and TRBJ1-6; 9 bases map to TRBD1. V lost 3 bases, J lost 8 bases, and 5 bases stayed unmatched. This CDR3 is 15 amino acids long. CDR3: CASSFTGGADSPLHF. CDR3 sequence (DNA): TGTGCCAGCAGTTTCACAGGGGGCGCCGATTCACCCCTCCACTTT.

The chain is built from TRBV6-1 and TRBJ1-1, with D possibly being TRBD1 (6 bases). The CDR3 spans 18 residues. V was clipped by 4 bases and J by 1 base, with 22 bases between them. Germline V gene data show CDR1 as MNHNS and CDR2 as SASEGT. The CDR3 reads CASSGPNLDRFRNTEAFF. CDR3 bases: TGTGCCAGCAGTGGCCCCAACCTAGACAGGTTTAGGAACACTGAAGCTTTCTTT.

Ten or more counts support this clonotype. V is TRBV27 and J is TRBJ1-1; D is unclear. This CDR3 spans 14 amino acids. Per the germline V gene, CDR1 is MNHEY and CDR2 is SMNVEV (reference sequence). The V and J ends lost 4 bases and 1 base respectively, with 10 bases between them. The CDR3 DNA reads TGTGCCAGCAGTTCGTATAGGTGGAACACTGAAGCTTTCTTT. It codes for CASSSYRWNTEAFF.

CDR3 amino acids: CASSFNRQDYEQYF. For the CDR3, the DNA is TGTGCCAGCAGCTTTAATCGCCAGGACTACGAGCAGTACTTC. The chain is built from TRBV5-6 and TRBJ2-7; no definite D call. The V gene's germline CDR1 is SGHDT and CDR2 YYEEEE. Trimming left V 2 bases short and J 3 bases short, with 12 bases between. The CDR3 length is 14 residues.

The chain has TRBV28 and TRBJ2-3; the D gene could be TRBD1 or TRBD2 (5 bases each). This CDR3 has 14 residues. Germline loops: CDR1 MDHEN, CDR2 SYDVKM. V shed 5 bases and J shed 3 bases, with 12 bases lying between them. The CDR3 sequence is CASSPGPKTDTQYF. CDR3 bases: TGTGCCAGCAGTCCGGGACCGAAAACAGATACGCAGTATTTT.

The sample holds many counts of this clonotype. The chain links TRBV12-3 or TRBV12-4 to TRBJ1-1; D not resolved. This CDR3 has 13 amino acids. The V end lost 5 bases, the J end lost 6 bases, and 13 bases lay between the germline ends. The CDR3 nucleotides read TGTGCCAGCAGTACCTCTAGGATAGCTGAAGCTTTCTTT. Translation: CASSTSRIAEAFF.

This clonotype has a count of ten or more. This chain joins TRBV6-1 and TRBJ1-1; D gene ambiguous. This CDR3 region has 11 residues. Germline CDR1 is MNHNS and CDR2 is SASEGT. V shed 2 bases and J shed 7 bases, with 5 bases lying between them. In DNA form, the CDR3 reads TGTGCCAGCAGTGAACAGAGTGAAGCTTTCTTT. It codes for CASSEQSEAFF.

The genes are TRBV7-3 and TRBJ2-5; possible D gene TRBD1, 6 bases. This CDR3 has 14 residues. Germline CDR1 reads SGHTA; CDR2 reads FQGTGA. CDR3 coding DNA: TGTGGAAAGGGGGTGTTGGGGACGGTCGGGACCCAGTACTTC. This translates into CGKGVLGTVGTQYF.

The rearrangement uses TRBV6-2 or TRBV6-3 and TRBJ1-5, with 8 bases fitting TRBD1. Germline trimming cut 5 bases from V and 2 bases from J; bases unmatched to any gene: 5. This CDR3 spans 15 amino acids. Germline CDR1 reads MNHEY; CDR2 reads SVGEGT. The chain's CDR3 is CASSKDRGGNQPQHF. In DNA, the CDR3 is TGTGCCAGCAGTAAAGACAGGGGTGGCAATCAGCCCCAGCATTTT.

The chain uses TRBV30 and TRBJ1-4, with 7 bases fitting TRBD1. The CDR3 spans 13 residues. V gave up 5 bases and J gave up 7 bases; unmatched junction bases: 7. CDR1 is GTSNPN, CDR2 SVGIG, per germline (reference sequence). Here the CDR3 DNA reads TGTGCCTGGGAGACAGGGAGAGGTGAAAAACTGTTTTTT. It codes for CAWETGRGEKLFF.

This clonotype was recorded a few times. The chain employs TRBV7-9 and TRBJ2-1, with no clear D. Germline assignment: CDR1 SEHNR and CDR2 FQNEAQ (reference sequence). The CDR3 has 15 residues. V was shortened by 7 bases and J by 3 bases, with 16 bases between the two germline ends. The CDR3 bases are TGTGCCAGCACCTCAAGGGCCCAGGTCTACAATGAGCAGTTCTTC. Translating gives CASTSRAQVYNEQFF. Using reference TRBV7-9 and TRBJ2-1 for the parts outside the CDR3, the full variable domain is DTGVSQNPRHKITKRGQNVTFRCDPISEHNRLYWYRQTLGQGPEFLTYFQNEAQLEKSRLLSDRFSAERPKGSFSTLEIQRTEQGDSAMYLCASTSRAQVYNEQFFGPGTRLTVL.

This clonotype was found many times. The rearrangement links TRBV2 to TRBJ2-7, with D perhaps assigned TRBD1 or TRBD2 (5 bases each). Germline CDR1 reads SNHLY; CDR2 reads FYNNEI. Trimming left V 0 bases short and J 5 bases short, with 8 bases between. The CDR3 has 13 amino acids. The CDR3: CASSEAGDHEQYF. For the CDR3, the DNA is TGTGCCAGCAGTGAAGCCGGGGACCACGAGCAGTACTTC.

This clonotype showed up just a few times. The chain carries TRBV20-1 and TRBJ2-7; 9 bases are shared with TRBD2. CDR1 and CDR2 (germline): DFQATT, SNEGSKA (reference sequence). V lost 3 bases, J lost 4 bases, and 7 bases stayed unmatched. The CDR3 contains 14 residues. CDR3 in amino acids: CSASLEREVYEQYF. CDR3 sequence (DNA): TGCAGTGCTAGCTTAGAGCGGGAGGTTTACGAGCAGTACTTC.

This clonotype was counted between two and nine times. The chain joins TRBV6-1 to TRBJ2-7; no clear D gene. Germline assignment: CDR1 MNHNS and CDR2 SASEGT. Trimming removed 10 bases from V and 2 bases from J, with 15 bases in between. The CDR3 spans 13 residues. DNA for the CDR3: TGTGCCACAACCCCGGCTTCACCCTACGAGCAGTACTTC. Encoded protein: CATTPASPYEQYF.

V and J are TRBV3-1 and TRBJ2-2; TRBD2 matches 8 bases. The CDR3 spans 13 residues. Per the germline V gene, CDR1 is LGHDT and CDR2 is YNNKEL (reference sequence). With V trimmed by 3 bases and J by 6 bases, 0 bases remained unmatched. The CDR3 nucleotides read TGTGCCAGCAGCCAGACTAGCGCCGGGGAGCTGTTTTTT. Its translation is CASSQTSAGELFF.

The V gene is TRBV6-1, the J gene TRBJ1-1; D may be TRBD1 (5 bases). CDR1 is MNHNS and CDR2 is SASEGT in the germline V gene. Deletions cut 6 bases from V and 5 bases from J, with 16 bases between. The CDR3 has 14 residues. The CDR3 sequence: CASSSGAQGTEAFF. The CDR3 nucleotides read TGTGCCAGCAGCAGCGGGGCCCAAGGGACTGAAGCTTTCTTT.

This clonotype appeared a few times. This chain links TRBV29-1 with TRBJ2-5; 11 bases agree with TRBD2. With V trimmed by 0 bases and J by 0 bases, 12 bases remained unmatched. The CDR3 spans 19 residues. Germline V gives CDR1 SQVTM, CDR2 ANQGSEA. CDR3 residues: CSVEDPLAGDPLNQETQYF. CDR3 DNA sequence: TGCAGCGTTGAAGATCCACTAGCGGGAGACCCTCTCAACCAAGAGACCCAGTACTTC. The whole variable domain, remainder taken from reference TRBV29-1 and TRBJ2-5, is SAVISQKPSRDICQRGTSLTIQCQVDSQVTMMFWYRQQPGQSLTLIATANQGSEATYESGFVIDKFPISRPNLTFSTLTVSNMSPEDSSIYLCSVEDPLAGDPLNQETQYFGPGTRLLVL.

The chain employs TRBV6-1 and TRBJ1-6; 9 bases agree with TRBD1. The CDR3 spans 15 residues. V lost 6 bases, J lost 7 bases, and 7 bases stayed unmatched. Germline CDR1 reads MNHNS; CDR2 reads SASEGT. This CDR3 reads CASRWGTGMNSPLHF. CDR3 DNA sequence: TGTGCCAGCAGGTGGGGGACAGGGATGAATTCACCCCTCCACTTT.

The chain links TRBV25-1 to TRBJ1-1; no clear D. The germline gives CDR1 MGHDK, CDR2 SYGVNS. With 8 bases removed from V and 5 bases from J, the gap between germline ends came to 9 bases. The CDR3 is 11 residues long. The CDR3 bases are TGTGCCAGCGTCGCAGGAACTGAAGCTTTCTTT. This codes for CASVAGTEAFF. The variable domain in full, with the rest retrieved from reference TRBV25-1 and TRBJ1-1, is EADIYQTPRYLVIGTGKKITLECSQTMGHDKMYWYQQDPGMELHLIHYSYGVNSTEKGDLSSESTVSRIRTEHFPLTLESARPSHTSQYLCASVAGTEAFFGQGTRLTVV.

This clonotype has only a few counts. V usage is TRBV2 and J usage is TRBJ2-7; D remains ambiguous. The CDR3 extends over 15 amino acids. Trimming took 2 bases from V and 2 from J, leaving 13 bases between them. Germline loops: CDR1 SNHLY, CDR2 FYNNEI. The CDR3 coding sequence is TGTGCCAGCAGTGAACGGGTTACGATCGCCTACGAGCAGTACTTC. It yields the protein CASSERVTIAYEQYF.

V usage is TRBV29-1 and J usage is TRBJ2-7; 12 bases map to TRBD2. J was trimmed by 3 bases and V by 2 bases; bases with no gene match: 5. CDR3 length: 15 amino acids. Germline-derived CDR1 and CDR2 are SQVTM and ANQGSEA. The CDR3 nucleotides read TGCAGCGTTGAACCTAGCGGGAGGGATCACTACGAGCAGTACTTC. Protein: CSVEPSGRDHYEQYF.

This clonotype was observed a handful of times. The chain links TRBV5-1 to TRBJ1-6; D is unresolved. The CDR3 loop spans 16 amino acids. Trimming removed 0 bases at V and 7 bases at J, with 14 bases between. Looked up from germline, CDR1 is SGHRS and CDR2 is YFSETQ. In nucleotides, the CDR3 is TGCGCCAGCAGCTTGGCGGGAGGGCGTAGGAATTCACCCCTCCACTTT. Its translation: CASSLAGGRRNSPLHF.

CDR3 protein: CAWSIGGEQQPQHF. The DNA for the CDR3 is TGTGCCTGGAGTATAGGAGGGGAACAGCAGCCCCAGCATTTT. The gene calls are TRBV30 and TRBJ1-5; perhaps TRBD1 as D (5 bases). Trimming left V 2 bases short and J 7 bases short, with 15 bases between. The CDR3 sequence is 14 residues long. CDR1 GTSNPN and CDR2 SVGIG come from the germline V gene (reference sequence).

This clonotype has more than one count but fewer than ten. For the CDR3, the DNA is TGTGCCAGCAGTGACCAGGACGGGGATGGCTACACCTTC. Protein product: CASSDQDGDGYTF. V and J are TRBV6-1 and TRBJ1-2, with no clear D. The ends were cut back, 3 bases at V and 6 bases at J, with 11 bases in the middle. In germline, CDR1 is MNHNS, CDR2 SASEGT. CDR3 length equals 13 residues.

The rearrangement uses TRBV29-1 and TRBJ1-1; possibly TRBD1 for D (6 bases). The CDR3 is 12 amino acids. Looked up from germline, CDR1 is SQVTM and CDR2 is ANQGSEA. The V end was cut by 4 bases, the J end by 11 bases, with 17 bases between. The CDR3 coding sequence is TGCAGCGTTGGGGACATGGGCTTAGCTGCTTTCTTT. This codes for CSVGDMGLAAFF.

The chain is built from TRBV25-1 and TRBJ2-5; weak D call: TRBD2 (6 bases). CDR1 is MGHDK and CDR2 is SYGVNS in the germline V gene. V lost 3 bases to trimming and J lost 3 bases, with 11 bases between them. The CDR3 has 14 residues. DNA of the CDR3: TGTGCCAGCAGTGAGGGGGAGGCCAAAGAGACCCAGTACTTC. This gives the protein CASSEGEAKETQYF.